The 10 T cell receptor beta chains in this list originate from one sample, sequenced in a study of technical replicates of blood from several donors. Repertoires were generated with immunoSEQ multiplex PCR, while TCRdb's copy carries only in-frame clones and drops some. The data contain tens of thousands of clones, just under 95% of them seen just once; the ten biggest clones take up about 0.37%. The sequenced sample was T cells isolated from PBMCs. The receptors were sampled from a human donor in good health.

V gene TRBV6-5 combines with J gene TRBJ1-2; D is ambiguous. The V gene's germline CDR1 is MNHEY and CDR2 SVGAGI. The V and J ends lost 3 bases and 4 bases respectively, with 6 bases between them. The CDR3 is 12 amino acids. The DNA for the CDR3 is TGTGCCAGCAGTTATAGAGGCTATGGCTACACCTTC. Translation gives CASSYRGYGYTF.

The chain carries TRBV4-1 and TRBJ2-7; the match to TRBD2 covers 8 bases. With 4 bases clipped from V and 1 base from J, the junction kept 12 bases outside the gene matches. CDR3 length equals 17 residues. Per the germline V gene, CDR1 is MGHRA and CDR2 is YSYEKL. The CDR3 spells CASSPSSGGTYSYEQYF. The CDR3 region has the DNA TGCGCCAGCAGCCCATCTTCGGGGGGGACTTATTCCTACGAGCAGTACTTC.

V usage is TRBV19 and J usage is TRBJ2-5, with 8 bases fitting TRBD2. Germline values: CDR1 LNHDA, CDR2 SQIVND (reference sequence). This CDR3 is built from 15 residues. J was trimmed by 5 bases and V by 6 bases; bases with no gene match: 11. The CDR3 nucleotides are TGTGCCAGTAGGGAACTAGCGGCACCAAGGGAGACCCAGTACTTC. The encoded protein is CASRELAAPRETQYF.

The V and J genes are TRBV18 and TRBJ2-7, with TRBD2 matching over 10 bases. V trimming: 4 bases; J trimming: 4 bases; junction bases outside the gene matches: 7. This CDR3 is built from 15 residues. Germline V gene data show CDR1 as KGHSH and CDR2 as LQKENI. This chain's CDR3 is CASSLKAGGVYEQYF. CDR3 bases: TGTGCCAGCTCACTTAAAGCGGGAGGGGTTTACGAGCAGTACTTC.

The chain employs TRBV6-6 and TRBJ2-2, with TRBD1 matching over 8 bases. Looked up from germline, CDR1 is MNHNY and CDR2 is SVGAGI (reference sequence). The junction had 8 bases not matched to a gene; V was cut back by 4 bases and J by 7 bases. The CDR3 has 15 amino acids. CDR3 residues: CASSWTGLGSGELFF. The CDR3 DNA reads as TGTGCCAGCAGTTGGACAGGGCTCGGGAGCGGGGAGCTGTTTTTT.

V gene TRBV7-9 combines with J gene TRBJ2-7; 7 nucleotides line up with TRBD1. Germline V gene sequence: CDR1 SEHNR, CDR2 FQNEAQ (reference sequence). V lost 3 bases to trimming and J lost 3 bases; unmatched junction nucleotides: 11. The CDR3 spans 16 residues. The CDR3, as DNA: TGTGCCAGCAGCTTCGGGACAGCCTTCGGTGTCTACGAGCAGTACTTC. Translation: CASSFGTAFGVYEQYF.

The chain employs TRBV28 and TRBJ2-7, with a tentative D call TRBD1 (6 bases). This CDR3 comprises 14 residues. Between the trimmed V and J ends, which lost 6 bases and 0 bases, there was a span of 12 bases. Germline values: CDR1 MDHEN, CDR2 SYDVKM. The CDR3, as DNA: TGTGCCAGCAGCACCGGGACACACTCCTACGAGCAGTACTTC. Its translation: CASSTGTHSYEQYF.

The chain recombines TRBV7-8 with TRBJ1-2; D not certain. Germline CDR1 is SGHVS and CDR2 is FQNEAQ. The germline V and J ends were trimmed by 2 bases and 6 bases, with 10 bases remaining between them. The length of the CDR3 is 13 residues. In DNA, the CDR3 is TGTGCCAGCAGCTTAAGTTGGCGGAATGGCTACACCTTC. As protein: CASSLSWRNGYTF.

The rearrangement uses TRBV29-1 and TRBJ1-1, with D possibly matching TRBD1 (6 bases). The CDR3 sequence is 13 residues long. Germline V gene lookup returns CDR1 SQVTM and CDR2 ANQGSEA. V gave up 0 bases and J gave up 4 bases, with 9 bases separating them. This chain's CDR3 is CSVEDQGGTEAFF. The CDR3 DNA reads as TGCAGCGTTGAAGATCAAGGGGGCACTGAAGCTTTCTTT.

The genes are TRBV4-1 and TRBJ2-7; TRBD1 might be the D (6 bases). CDR3 length: 15 amino acids. Germline CDR1 MGHRA, CDR2 YSYEKL. The V and J ends lost 3 bases and 5 bases respectively, with 17 bases between them. The CDR3 region is CASSQTGTRIDEQYF. In nucleotides, the CDR3 is TGCGCCAGCAGCCAGACCGGGACACGGATAGACGAGCAGTACTTC.